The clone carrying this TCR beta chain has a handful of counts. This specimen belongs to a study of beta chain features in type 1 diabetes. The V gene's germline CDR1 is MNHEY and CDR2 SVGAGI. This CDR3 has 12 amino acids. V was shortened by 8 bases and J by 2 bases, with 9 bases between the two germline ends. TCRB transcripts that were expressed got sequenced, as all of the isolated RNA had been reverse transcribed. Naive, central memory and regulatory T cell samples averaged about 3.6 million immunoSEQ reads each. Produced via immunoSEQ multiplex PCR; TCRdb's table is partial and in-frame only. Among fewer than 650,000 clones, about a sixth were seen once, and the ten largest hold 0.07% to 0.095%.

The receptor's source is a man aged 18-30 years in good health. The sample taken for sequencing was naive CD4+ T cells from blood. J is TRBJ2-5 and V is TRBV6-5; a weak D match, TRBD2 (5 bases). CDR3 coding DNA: TGTGCCAGCGAGGGTTCTCAAGAGACCCAGTACTTC. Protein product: CASEGSQETQYF.